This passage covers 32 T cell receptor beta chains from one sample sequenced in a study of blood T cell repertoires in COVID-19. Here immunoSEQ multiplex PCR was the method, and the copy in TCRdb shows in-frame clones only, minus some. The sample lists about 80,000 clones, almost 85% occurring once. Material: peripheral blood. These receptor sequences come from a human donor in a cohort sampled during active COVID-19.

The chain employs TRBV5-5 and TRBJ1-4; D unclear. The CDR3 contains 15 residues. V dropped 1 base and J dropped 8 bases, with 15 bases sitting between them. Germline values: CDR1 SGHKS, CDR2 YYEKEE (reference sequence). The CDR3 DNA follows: TGTGCCAGCAGCTTGTTGGGAGGGATTAACGAAAAACTGTTTTTT. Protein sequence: CASSLLGGINEKLFF.

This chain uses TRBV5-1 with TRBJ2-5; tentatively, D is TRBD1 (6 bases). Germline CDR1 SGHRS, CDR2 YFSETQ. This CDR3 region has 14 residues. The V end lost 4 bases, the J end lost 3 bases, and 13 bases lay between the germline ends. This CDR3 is CASSPYSGEETQYF. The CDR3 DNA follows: TGCGCCAGCAGCCCATATTCAGGGGAAGAGACCCAGTACTTC.

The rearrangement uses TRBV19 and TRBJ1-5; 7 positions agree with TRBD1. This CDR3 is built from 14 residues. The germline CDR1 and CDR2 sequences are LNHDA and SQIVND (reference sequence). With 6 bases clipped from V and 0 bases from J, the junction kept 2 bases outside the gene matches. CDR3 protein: CASRAGGSNQPQHF. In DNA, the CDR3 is TGTGCCAGTAGGGCAGGGGGTAGCAATCAGCCCCAGCATTTT.

The CDR3 DNA reads TGTGCCAGTAGTACTCGGACAGGGGGACACGAGCAGTACTTC. It specifies CASSTRTGGHEQYF. The chain combines TRBV19 with TRBJ2-7, with TRBD1 identical over 10 bases. V gave up 4 bases and J gave up 5 bases; unmatched junction bases: 5. The CDR3 is made up of 14 amino acids. Germline CDR1 LNHDA, CDR2 SQIVND (reference sequence).

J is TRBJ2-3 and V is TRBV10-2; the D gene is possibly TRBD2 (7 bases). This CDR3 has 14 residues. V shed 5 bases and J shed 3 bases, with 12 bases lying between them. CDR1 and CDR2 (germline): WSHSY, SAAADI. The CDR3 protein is CASSRGGTTDTQYF. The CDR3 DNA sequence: TGCGCCAGCAGTAGGGGGGGAACTACAGATACGCAGTATTTT.

The CDR3 region has the DNA TGTGCCAGCAGCCGGTTGGGTGGGACAGGGACAGTTAATGAGCAGTTCTTC. The encoded protein is CASSRLGGTGTVNEQFF. The chain uses TRBV7-9 and TRBJ2-1; 9 bases fit TRBD1. The CDR3 runs 17 residues. CDR1 and CDR2 from the germline V gene are SEHNR and FQNEAQ (reference sequence). The J segment lost 7 bases and the V segment lost 5 bases, leaving 15 bases of the junction unmatched.

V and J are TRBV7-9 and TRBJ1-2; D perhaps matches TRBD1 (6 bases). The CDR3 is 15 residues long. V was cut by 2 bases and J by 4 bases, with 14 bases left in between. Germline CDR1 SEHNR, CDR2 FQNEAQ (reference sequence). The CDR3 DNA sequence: TGTGCCAGCAGCTTATTAGGACAGAGGGTCTATGGCTACACCTTC. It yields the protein CASSLLGQRVYGYTF.

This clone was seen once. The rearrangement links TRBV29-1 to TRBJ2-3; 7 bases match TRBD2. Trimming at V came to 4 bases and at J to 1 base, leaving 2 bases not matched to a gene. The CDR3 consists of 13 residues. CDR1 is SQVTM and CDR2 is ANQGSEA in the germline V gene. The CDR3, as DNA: TGCAGCGTTGGGGCGGGGGGCACAGATACGCAGTATTTT. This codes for CSVGAGGTDTQYF.

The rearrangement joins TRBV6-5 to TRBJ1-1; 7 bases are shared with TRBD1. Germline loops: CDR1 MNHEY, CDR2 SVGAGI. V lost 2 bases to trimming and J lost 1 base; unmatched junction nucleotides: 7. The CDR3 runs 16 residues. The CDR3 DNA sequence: TGTGCCAGCAGTTACGCTCCACAGGGGTCGAACACTGAAGCTTTCTTT. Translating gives CASSYAPQGSNTEAFF.

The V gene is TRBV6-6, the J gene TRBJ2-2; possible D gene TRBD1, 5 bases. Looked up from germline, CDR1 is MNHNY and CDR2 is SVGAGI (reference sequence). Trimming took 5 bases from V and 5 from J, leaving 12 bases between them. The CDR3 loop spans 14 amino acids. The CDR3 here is CASSLRVMTGELFF. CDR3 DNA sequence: TGTGCCAGCAGTCTCAGGGTTATGACCGGGGAGCTGTTTTTT.

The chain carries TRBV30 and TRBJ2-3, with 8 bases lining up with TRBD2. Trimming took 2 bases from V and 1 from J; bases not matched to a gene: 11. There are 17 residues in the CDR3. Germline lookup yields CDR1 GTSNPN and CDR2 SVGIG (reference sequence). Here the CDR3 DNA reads TGTGCCTGGAGTTTTTACCCTCCGGGACTAGGCACAGATACGCAGTATTTT. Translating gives CAWSFYPPGLGTDTQYF.

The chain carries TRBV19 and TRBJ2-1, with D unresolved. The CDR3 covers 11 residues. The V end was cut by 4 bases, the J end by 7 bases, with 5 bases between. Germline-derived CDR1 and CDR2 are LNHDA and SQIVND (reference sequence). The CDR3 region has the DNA TGTGCCAGTAGTAATTATAATGAGCAGTTCTTC. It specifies CASSNYNEQFF.

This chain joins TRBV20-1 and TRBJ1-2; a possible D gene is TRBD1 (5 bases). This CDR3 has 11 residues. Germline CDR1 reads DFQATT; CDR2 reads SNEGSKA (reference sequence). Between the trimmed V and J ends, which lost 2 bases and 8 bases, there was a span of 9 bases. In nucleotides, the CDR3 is TGCAGTGCTAGACAGGGTCGCGGCTACACCTTC. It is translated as CSARQGRGYTF.

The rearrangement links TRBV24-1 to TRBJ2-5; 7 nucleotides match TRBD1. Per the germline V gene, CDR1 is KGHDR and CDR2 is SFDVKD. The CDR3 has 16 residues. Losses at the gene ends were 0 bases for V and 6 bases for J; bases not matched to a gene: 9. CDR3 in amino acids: CATSDLRDREGQTQYF. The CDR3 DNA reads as TGTGCCACCAGTGATTTGAGGGACAGAGAAGGGCAGACCCAGTACTTC.

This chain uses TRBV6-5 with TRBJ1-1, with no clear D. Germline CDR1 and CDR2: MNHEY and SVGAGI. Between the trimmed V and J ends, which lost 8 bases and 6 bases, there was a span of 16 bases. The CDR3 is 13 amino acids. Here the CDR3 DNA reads TGTGCCAGCCCCCCGGGGAAGGGTGCTGAAGCTTTCTTT. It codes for CASPPGKGAEAFF.

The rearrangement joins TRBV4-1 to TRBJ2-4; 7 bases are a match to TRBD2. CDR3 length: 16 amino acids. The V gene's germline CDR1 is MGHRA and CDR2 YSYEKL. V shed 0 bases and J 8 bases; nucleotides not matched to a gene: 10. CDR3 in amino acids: CASSQDGGGLLDIQYF. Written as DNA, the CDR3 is TGCGCCAGCAGCCAAGATGGGGGGGGTTTATTAGACATTCAGTACTTC.

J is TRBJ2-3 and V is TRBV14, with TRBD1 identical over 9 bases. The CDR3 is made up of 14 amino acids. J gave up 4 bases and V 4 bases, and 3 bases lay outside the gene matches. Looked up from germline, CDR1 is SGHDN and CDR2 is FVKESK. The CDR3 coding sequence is TGTGCCAGCAGCCGGGACAGGGTTGCAGATACGCAGTATTTT. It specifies CASSRDRVADTQYF. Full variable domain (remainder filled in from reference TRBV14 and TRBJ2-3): EAGVTQFPSHSVIEKGQTVTLRCDPISGHDNLYWYRRVMGKEIKFLLHFVKESKQDESGMPNNRFLAERTGGTYSTLKVQPAELEDSGVYFCASSRDRVADTQYFGPGTRLTVL.

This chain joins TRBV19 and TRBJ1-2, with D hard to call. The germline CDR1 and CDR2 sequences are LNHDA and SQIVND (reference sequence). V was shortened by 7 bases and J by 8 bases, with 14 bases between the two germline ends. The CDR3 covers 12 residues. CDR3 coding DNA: TGTGCCAGTATGGCGGGGATAGGCGGCTACACCTTC. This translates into CASMAGIGGYTF.

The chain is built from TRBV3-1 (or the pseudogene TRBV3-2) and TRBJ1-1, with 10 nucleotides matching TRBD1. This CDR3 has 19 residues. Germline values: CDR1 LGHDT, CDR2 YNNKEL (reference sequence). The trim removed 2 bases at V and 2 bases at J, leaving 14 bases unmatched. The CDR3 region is CASSQYNRGDRGPNTEAFF. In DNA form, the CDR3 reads TGTGCCAGCAGCCAATACAACCGGGGGGACAGGGGACCCAACACTGAAGCTTTCTTT.

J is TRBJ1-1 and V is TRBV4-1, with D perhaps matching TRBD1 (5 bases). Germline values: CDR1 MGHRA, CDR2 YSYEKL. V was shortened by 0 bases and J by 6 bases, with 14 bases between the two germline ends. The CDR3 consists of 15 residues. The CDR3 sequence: CASSQDKGFDSEAFF. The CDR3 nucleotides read TGCGCCAGCAGCCAAGATAAGGGGTTTGACTCTGAAGCTTTCTTT.

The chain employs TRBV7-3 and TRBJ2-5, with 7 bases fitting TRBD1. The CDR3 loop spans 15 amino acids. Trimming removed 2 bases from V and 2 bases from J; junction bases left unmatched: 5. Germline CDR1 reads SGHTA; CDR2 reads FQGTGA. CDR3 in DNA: TGTGCCAGCAGCTTATTCAGGGGGAATCAAGAGACCCAGTACTTC. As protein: CASSLFRGNQETQYF.

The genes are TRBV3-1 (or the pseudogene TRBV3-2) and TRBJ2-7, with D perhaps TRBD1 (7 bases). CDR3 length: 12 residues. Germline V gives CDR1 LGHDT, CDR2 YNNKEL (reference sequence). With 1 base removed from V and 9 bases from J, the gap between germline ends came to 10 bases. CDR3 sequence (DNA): TGTGCCAGCAGCCAAGGACAGGGAGGGCAGTACTTC. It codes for CASSQGQGGQYF.

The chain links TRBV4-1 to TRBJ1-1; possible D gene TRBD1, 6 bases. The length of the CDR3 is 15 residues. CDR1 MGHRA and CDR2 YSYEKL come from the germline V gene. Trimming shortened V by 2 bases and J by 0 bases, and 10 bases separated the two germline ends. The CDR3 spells CASSQTGTLNTEAFF. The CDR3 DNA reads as TGCGCCAGCAGCCAAACCGGGACACTGAACACTGAAGCTTTCTTT.

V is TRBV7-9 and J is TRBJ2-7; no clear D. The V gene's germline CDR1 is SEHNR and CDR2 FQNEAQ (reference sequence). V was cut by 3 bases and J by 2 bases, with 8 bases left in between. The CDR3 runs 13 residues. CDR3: CASSFGSAYEQYF. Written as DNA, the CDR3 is TGTGCCAGCAGCTTCGGGTCCGCCTACGAGCAGTACTTC.

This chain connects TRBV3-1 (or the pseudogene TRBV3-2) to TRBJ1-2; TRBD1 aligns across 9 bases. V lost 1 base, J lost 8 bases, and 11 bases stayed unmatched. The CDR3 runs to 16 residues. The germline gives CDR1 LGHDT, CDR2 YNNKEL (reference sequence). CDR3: CASSQGPGTGFVGYTF. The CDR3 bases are TGTGCCAGCAGCCAAGGGCCCGGGACAGGGTTTGTCGGCTACACCTTC.

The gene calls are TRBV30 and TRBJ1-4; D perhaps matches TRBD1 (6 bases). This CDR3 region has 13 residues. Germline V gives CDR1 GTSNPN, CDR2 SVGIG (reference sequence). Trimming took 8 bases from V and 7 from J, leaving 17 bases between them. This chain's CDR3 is CAGCQGPGEKLFF. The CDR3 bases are TGTGCCGGGTGCCAGGGGCCTGGTGAAAAACTGTTTTTT.

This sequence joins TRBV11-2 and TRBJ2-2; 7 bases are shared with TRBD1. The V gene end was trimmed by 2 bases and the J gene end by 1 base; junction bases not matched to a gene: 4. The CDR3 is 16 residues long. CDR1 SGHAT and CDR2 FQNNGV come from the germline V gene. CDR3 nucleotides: TGTGCCAGCAGCTTATGGGGACAGAAGAACACCGGGGAGCTGTTTTTT. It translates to CASSLWGQKNTGELFF.

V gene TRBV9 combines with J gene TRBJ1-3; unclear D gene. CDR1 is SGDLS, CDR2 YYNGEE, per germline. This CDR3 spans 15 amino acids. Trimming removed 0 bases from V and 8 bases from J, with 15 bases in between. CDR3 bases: TGTGCCAGCAGCGTAGCCCCGGCAGGTGTTGACACCATATATTTT. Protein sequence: CASSVAPAGVDTIYF.

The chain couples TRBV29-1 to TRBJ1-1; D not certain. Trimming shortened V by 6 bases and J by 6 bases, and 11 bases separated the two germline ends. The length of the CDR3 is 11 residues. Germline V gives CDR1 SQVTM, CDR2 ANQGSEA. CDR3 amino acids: CSVIRGAEAFF. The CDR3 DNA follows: TGCAGCGTGATACGCGGCGCTGAAGCTTTCTTT.

CDR3 sequence: CASSPASAQTGTQYF. The CDR3 DNA is TGTGCCAGCTCACCCGCTAGCGCCCAAACAGGGACCCAGTACTTC. This chain uses TRBV18 with TRBJ2-5, with a tentative D call TRBD2 (6 bases). Trimming removed 3 bases at V and 7 bases at J, with 18 bases between. The germline CDR1 and CDR2 sequences are KGHSH and LQKENI. The CDR3 is made up of 15 amino acids.

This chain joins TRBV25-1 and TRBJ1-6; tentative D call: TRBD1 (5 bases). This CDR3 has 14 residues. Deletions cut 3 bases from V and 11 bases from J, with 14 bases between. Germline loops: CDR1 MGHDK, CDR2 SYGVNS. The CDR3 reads CASSEGLPNAPLHF. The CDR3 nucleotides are TGTGCCAGCAGTGAGGGACTTCCAAACGCACCCCTCCACTTT.

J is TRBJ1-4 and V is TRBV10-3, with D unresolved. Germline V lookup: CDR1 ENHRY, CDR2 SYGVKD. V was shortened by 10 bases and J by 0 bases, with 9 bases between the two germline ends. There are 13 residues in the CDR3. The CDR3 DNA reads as TGTGCCAATCGAGGTACAACTAATGAAAAACTGTTTTTT. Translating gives CANRGTTNEKLFF.